These 28 T cell receptor beta chains share one sample of origin, sequenced in a study of stem cell transplantation in POMP-related autoinflammatory disease. Whole-study findings and limits: In patients with PRAID, every analyzed T-cell subset tended to show lower diversity and higher clonality. Fewer unique TRB V-J gene pairings were identified in patients with PRAID.

Measured with immunoSEQ multiplex PCR; TCRdb has only the in-frame clones, and not every one. The table lists over 9,500 clones, around nine tenths of them singletons, with about half in the top ten. The antigens for these receptors are not known. This sample comprised CD8+ T cells from PBMCs, obtained before stem cell transplantation. These receptors were collected from a human donor with POMP-related autoinflammation and immune dysregulation (PRAID).

The J gene is TRBJ2-5, the V gene TRBV28; D might be TRBD1 or TRBD2, each matching 5 bases. V shed 5 bases and J shed 5 bases, with 15 bases lying between them. The CDR3 covers 14 residues. Germline-derived CDR1 and CDR2 are MDHEN and SYDVKM. CDR3 sequence: CASSRPGYRETQYF. DNA for the CDR3: TGTGCCAGCAGTCGGCCGGGATACAGGGAGACCCAGTACTTC.

The chain recombines TRBV12-5 with TRBJ1-5; D is ambiguous. Germline loops: CDR1 LGHNT, CDR2 FRNRAP. The CDR3 is 17 amino acids. Trimming took off 4 bases at V and 3 bases at J, with 19 bases between the two ends. CDR3 in DNA: TGTGCTAGTGGTTCATTTTCCCTCGGGCAGTTCAATCAGCCCCAGCATTTT. Protein: CASGSFSLGQFNQPQHF.

The V and J genes are TRBV5-6 and TRBJ1-3; D unresolved. Trimming cost V 3 bases and J 2 bases, with 15 bases left between them. The germline V gene encodes CDR1 SGHDT and CDR2 YYEEEE. The CDR3 covers 16 residues. CDR3 in DNA: TGTGCCAGCAGCTCTTCTGAAAATTGGGCTGGAAACACCATATATTTT. Its protein is CASSSSENWAGNTIYF. The complete variable domain, with remaining parts taken from reference TRBV5-6 and TRBJ1-3, reads DAGVTQSPTHLIKTRGQQVTLRCSPKSGHDTVSWYQQALGQGPQFIFQYYEEEERQRGNFPDRFSGHQFPNYSSELNVNALLLGDSALYLCASSSSENWAGNTIYFGEGSWLTVV.

This clone appeared once. The chain couples TRBV14 to TRBJ1-2, with TRBD1 identical over 8 bases. The CDR3 runs 16 residues. V shed 0 bases and J 8 bases; nucleotides not matched to a gene: 11. CDR1 and CDR2 (germline): SGHDN, FVKESK. The CDR3 DNA reads TGTGCCAGCAGCCAAGAATGGGACAGGACCGTGAGGGGCTACACCTTC. It yields the protein CASSQEWDRTVRGYTF.

Note on this clone: A read error is likely here: a far larger clone is one base away. The genes are TRBV4-1 and TRBJ1-2, with D unclear. CDR3 length equals 15 residues. Trimming removed 0 bases at V and 8 bases at J, with 16 bases between. Looked up from germline, CDR1 is MGHRA and CDR2 is YSYEKL. CDR3 coding DNA: TGCGCCAGCAGCCAAGATCCCCCCACTATACGAGGCTACACCTTC. Residues: CASSQDPPTIRGYTF.

V usage is TRBV4-1 and J usage is TRBJ2-7; D perhaps matches TRBD2 (5 bases). This CDR3 region has 17 residues. Between the trimmed V and J ends, which lost 0 bases and 0 bases, there was a span of 15 bases. The germline gives CDR1 MGHRA, CDR2 YSYEKL. CDR3 amino acids: CASSQDFPIGSSYEQYF. DNA for the CDR3: TGCGCCAGCAGCCAAGATTTCCCCATAGGGAGCTCCTACGAGCAGTACTTC.

This chain connects TRBV27 to TRBJ1-1; D remains ambiguous. CDR1 is MNHEY, CDR2 SMNVEV, per germline (reference sequence). V was shortened by 2 bases and J by 1 base, with 5 bases between the two germline ends. The CDR3 extends over 13 amino acids. The CDR3 nucleotides read TGTGCCAGCAGTTTAGATAAGAACACTGAAGCTTTCTTT. Its protein product is CASSLDKNTEAFF.

The J gene is TRBJ2-1, the V gene TRBV5-1; D may correspond to TRBD1 or TRBD2 (5 bases each). The CDR3 extends over 18 amino acids. The germline V gene has CDR1 SGHRS and CDR2 YFSETQ. V lost 0 bases and J lost 0, with 16 bases in between. CDR3 sequence (DNA): TGCGCCAGCAGCTTGGATTACGGGGCGAAGCTCTCCTACAATGAGCAGTTCTTC. This gives the protein CASSLDYGAKLSYNEQFF.

The chain uses TRBV4-1 and TRBJ2-7; D could derive from TRBD1 or TRBD2 (5 bases each). Germline V gene lookup returns CDR1 MGHRA and CDR2 YSYEKL. The CDR3 length is 14 residues. Trimming cost V 0 bases and J 5 bases, with 11 bases left between them. The CDR3 loop is CASSQDRGADEQYF. The CDR3 region has the DNA TGCGCCAGCAGCCAAGATCGGGGCGCCGACGAGCAGTACTTC.

The CDR3 DNA is TGTGCCAGCAGATATAGCGGGGGTTACAATGAGCAGTTCTTC. Translating gives CASRYSGGYNEQFF. The chain is built from TRBV27 and TRBJ2-1; 9 bases are a match to TRBD2. With V trimmed by 6 bases and J by 4 bases, 4 bases remained unmatched. Germline V CDR1 and CDR2: MNHEY, SMNVEV (reference sequence). This CDR3 is built from 14 residues.

The V and J genes are TRBV5-1 and TRBJ2-7; the D call may be TRBD1 or TRBD2 (5 bases each). V was cut by 2 bases and J by 0 bases, with 9 bases left in between. The CDR3 is 14 residues long. Germline lookup yields CDR1 SGHRS and CDR2 YFSETQ. In DNA form, the CDR3 reads TGCGCCAGCAGCTTCCGTGGGGGCTCCTACGAGCAGTACTTC. Translation gives CASSFRGGSYEQYF.

The J gene is TRBJ2-5, the V gene TRBV2, with D tentatively TRBD1 (6 bases). The CDR3 runs 16 residues. V lost 2 bases and J lost 3, with 16 bases in between. Per germline, CDR1 SNHLY and CDR2 FYNNEI. The CDR3 region is CASSEFRGRKEETQYF. CDR3 nucleotides: TGTGCCAGCAGTGAATTCAGGGGAAGGAAGGAAGAGACCCAGTACTTC. The full variable domain, with the rest looked up from reference TRBV2 and TRBJ2-5, is EPEVTQTPSHQVTQMGQEVILRCVPISNHLYFYWYRQILGQKVEFLVSFYNNEISEKSEIFDDQFSVERPDGSNFTLKIRSTKLEDSAMYFCASSEFRGRKEETQYFGPGTRLLVL.

In DNA form, the CDR3 reads TGTGCCAGCAGCCCTCTACGCGGCTTGGGTCAGCCCCAGCATTTT. Translation gives CASSPLRGLGQPQHF. The chain couples TRBV6-5 to TRBJ1-5; D is unclear. Germline V gene lookup returns CDR1 MNHEY and CDR2 SVGAGI. Trimming took off 6 bases at V and 6 bases at J, with 18 bases between the two ends. The CDR3 consists of 15 residues.

The chain carries TRBV2 and TRBJ2-3; D assignment may be TRBD1 or TRBD2 (5 bases each). Germline assignment: CDR1 SNHLY and CDR2 FYNNEI. This CDR3 has 15 amino acids. Trimming stripped 4 bases from V and 0 bases from J, with 11 bases between. CDR3 DNA: TGTGCCAGCAGTGCGGGTTGGGACAGCACAGATACGCAGTATTTT. Translating gives CASSAGWDSTDTQYF. Drawing the rest from reference TRBV2 and TRBJ2-3, the complete variable domain is EPEVTQTPSHQVTQMGQEVILRCVPISNHLYFYWYRQILGQKVEFLVSFYNNEISEKSEIFDDQFSVERPDGSNFTLKIRSTKLEDSAMYFCASSAGWDSTDTQYFGPGTRLTVL.

This chain connects TRBV13 to TRBJ2-3; D gene ambiguous. V was clipped by 1 base and J by 5 bases, with 7 bases between them. Germline lookup yields CDR1 PRHDT and CDR2 FYEKMQ (reference sequence). This CDR3 is built from 13 residues. The CDR3 DNA is TGTGCCAGCAGCTTAGACTTAAGAGATACGCAGTATTTT. Translating it yields CASSLDLRDTQYF. Full variable domain (rest looked up from reference TRBV13 and TRBJ2-3): AAGVIQSPRHLIKEKRETATLKCYPIPRHDTVYWYQQGPGQDPQFLISFYEKMQSDKGSIPDRFSAQQFSDYHSELNMSSLELGDSALYFCASSLDLRDTQYFGPGTRLTVL.

The table lists this clone with a count of one. The CDR3 bases are TGCGCCAGCAGCCCCTACGCCCAAGAGACCCAGTACTTC. It translates to CASSPYAQETQYF. The rearrangement uses TRBV4-1 and TRBJ2-5; D is ambiguous. From germline, CDR1 is MGHRA and CDR2 YSYEKL. The CDR3 has 13 residues. The V and J ends lost 4 bases and 1 base respectively, with 7 bases between them.

This chain joins TRBV25-1 and TRBJ2-7; a possible D gene is TRBD2 (6 bases). This CDR3 spans 14 amino acids. Trimming removed 6 bases at V and 2 bases at J, with 14 bases between. Per germline, CDR1 MGHDK and CDR2 SYGVNS. CDR3 nucleotides: TGTGCCAGCAGGGCGGGGATTTATCCCTACGAGCAGTACTTC. Translation gives CASRAGIYPYEQYF.

The gene calls are TRBV27 and TRBJ2-1; no definite D call. The CDR3 extends over 12 amino acids. The V gene lost 3 bases and the J gene lost 4 bases, with 4 bases spanning the gap. CDR1 is MNHEY, CDR2 SMNVEV, per germline (reference sequence). The DNA of the CDR3 is TGTGCCAGCAGTTTCACGTACAATGAGCAGTTCTTC. It is translated as CASSFTYNEQFF.

CDR3 nucleotide sequence: TGTGCCAGCAGCGTAGGTAGCGGACCTAACTATGGCTACACCTTC. Residues: CASSVGSGPNYGYTF. The J gene is TRBJ1-2, the V gene TRBV9, with D unresolved. The germline V gene encodes CDR1 SGDLS and CDR2 YYNGEE. Trimming stripped 0 bases from V and 0 bases from J, with 9 bases between. The CDR3 spans 15 residues.

The chain uses TRBV5-5 and TRBJ1-5; D remains unclear. Germline loops: CDR1 SGHKS, CDR2 YYEKEE (reference sequence). The CDR3 consists of 14 residues. V gave up 5 bases and J gave up 5 bases, with 14 bases separating them. CDR3: CASRSGPPDQPQHF. The CDR3 bases are TGTGCCAGCAGATCCGGACCTCCCGATCAGCCCCAGCATTTT.

The V gene is TRBV11-2, the J gene TRBJ1-1; TRBD1 agrees at 7 bases. The CDR3 runs 12 residues. CDR1 is SGHAT, CDR2 FQNNGV, per germline. The CDR3 loop reads CSTQGMNTEAFF. The CDR3 DNA is TGTTCCACACAGGGGATGAACACTGAAGCTTTCTTT.

This clone was detected only once. The V call is TRBV5-6, the J call TRBJ2-3, with D possibly matching TRBD1 (5 bases). Germline CDR1 and CDR2: SGHDT and YYEEEE. The V and J ends lost 4 bases and 1 base respectively, with 7 bases between them. The CDR3 has 13 residues. The CDR3 here is CASSVGRTDTQYF. DNA of the CDR3: TGTGCCAGCAGCGTGGGGCGCACAGATACGCAGTATTTT. The variable domain in full, with the rest retrieved from reference TRBV5-6 and TRBJ2-3, is DAGVTQSPTHLIKTRGQQVTLRCSPKSGHDTVSWYQQALGQGPQFIFQYYEEEERQRGNFPDRFSGHQFPNYSSELNVNALLLGDSALYLCASSVGRTDTQYFGPGTRLTVL.

In its sample, this clone was seen once. The chain is built from TRBV4-1 and TRBJ1-5; D gene uncertain. V lost 0 bases and J 0 bases, leaving 15 bases between the germline ends. Germline CDR1 reads MGHRA; CDR2 reads YSYEKL. CDR3 length: 18 residues. The CDR3 region has the DNA TGCGCCAGCAGCCAAGAAGTAGGAATCCCTTATAGCAATCAGCCCCAGCATTTT. As protein: CASSQEVGIPYSNQPQHF.

V usage is TRBV5-6 and J usage is TRBJ1-2; 7 bases agree with TRBD1. There are 15 residues in the CDR3. Unmatched junction bases numbered 12, after V lost 6 bases and J lost 4 bases. Per the germline V gene, CDR1 is SGHDT and CDR2 is YYEEEE. The CDR3 sequence is CASNIQADRVYGYTF. The CDR3 DNA reads TGTGCCAGCAATATCCAGGCTGACAGGGTCTATGGCTACACCTTC.

This chain connects TRBV27 to TRBJ2-1; TRBD2 aligns across 9 bases. The CDR3 is 15 residues long. Germline-derived CDR1 and CDR2 are MNHEY and SMNVEV (reference sequence). Germline trimming cut 3 bases from V and 5 bases from J; bases unmatched to any gene: 5. The chain's CDR3 is CASSFVREGDNEQFF. CDR3 nucleotides: TGTGCCAGCAGTTTTGTGCGGGAGGGGGACAATGAGCAGTTCTTC.

V usage is TRBV27 and J usage is TRBJ2-5, with TRBD2 identical over 9 bases. Losses at the gene ends were 3 bases for V and 3 bases for J; bases not matched to a gene: 14. From germline, CDR1 is MNHEY and CDR2 SMNVEV (reference sequence). CDR3 length: 18 residues. The CDR3 sequence: CASSLREGRAGSKETQYF. CDR3 in DNA: TGTGCCAGCAGTTTGCGGGAGGGCCGGGCTGGGTCGAAAGAGACCCAGTACTTC.

The rearrangement joins TRBV10-1 to TRBJ2-2, with TRBD2 as a possible D gene (6 bases). CDR3 length: 15 amino acids. Trimming stripped 3 bases from V and 4 bases from J, with 12 bases between. CDR1 WNHNN and CDR2 SYGVQD come from the germline V gene (reference sequence). CDR3 DNA sequence: TGCGCCAGCAGTGACGGCGTGGGGGGCACCGGGGAGCTGTTTTTT. It specifies CASSDGVGGTGELFF.

The sample holds a few counts of this clone. This chain connects TRBV4-1 to TRBJ2-7, with a weak D call TRBD1 (6 bases). Germline loops: CDR1 MGHRA, CDR2 YSYEKL. V was pared by 0 bases and J by 2 bases, with 11 bases between. CDR3 length: 15 amino acids. CDR3 in amino acids: CASSQDPGDPYEQYF. The CDR3 region has the DNA TGCGCCAGCAGCCAAGACCCAGGGGATCCCTACGAGCAGTACTTC.